Listed below are T cell receptor beta chains from one sample, sequenced in a study of molecular identifiers for immune sequencing clone quantification. Each CDR3 protein gets one entry after TCRdb re-called the PCR reads with MiXCR. The repertoire holds around 480,000 distinct CDR3 sequences, with about 25% as singletons. The specimen was naive CD8+ T cells from blood, with Jurkat cell RNA spiked in. The receptors were sampled from a human donor in good health. Some libraries in this study had Jurkat cell RNA spiked in. The CDR3 runs from the conserved cysteine through the conserved F or W. Fields, in order: CDR3 protein, CDR3 DNA, V gene, clone size, J gene, D gene. A D gene is named only where the DNA matches it firmly. For some rows the clone size is stated as once, few or many, or as a class when expanded; others skip it.

CDR3 protein: CASITTGQNTGELFF
CDR3 DNA: TGTGCCAGCATCACCACGGGACAGAACACCGGGGAGCTGTTTTTT
V gene: TRBV7-9
clone size: .
J gene: TRBJ2-2
D gene: .

CDR3 protein: CATSVAITDKNIQYF
CDR3 DNA: TGTGCCACCAGCGTAGCAATTACTGACAAAAACATTCAGTACTTC
V gene: TRBV15
clone size: .
J gene: TRBJ2-4
D gene: .

CDR3 protein: CASSPPASGGPETQYF
CDR3 DNA: TGTGCCAGCTCACCACCGGCGAGCGGGGGGCCAGAGACCCAGTACTTC
V gene: TRBV18
clone size: few
J gene: TRBJ2-5
D gene: TRBD2

CDR3 protein: CAAGPSGSNTGELFF
CDR3 DNA: TGTGCCGCAGGGCCTAGCGGGTCCAACACCGGGGAGCTGTTTTTT
V gene: TRBV24-1
clone size: many
J gene: TRBJ2-2
D gene: TRBD2

CDR3 protein: CASSPPDRGSEQFF
CDR3 DNA: TGTGCCAGCAGTCCCCCCGACCGGGGGAGTGAGCAGTTCTTC
V gene: TRBV28
clone size: few
J gene: TRBJ2-1
D gene: .

CDR3 protein: CASSLETANYGYTF
CDR3 DNA: TGTGCCAGCAGCTTGGAAACAGCTAACTATGGCTACACCTTC
V gene: TRBV5-5
clone size: many
J gene: TRBJ1-2
D gene: .

CDR3 protein: CATSRDRRVKTQYF
CDR3 DNA: TGTGCCACCAGCAGAGATCGGCGGGTTAAGACCCAGTACTTC
V gene: TRBV15
clone size: few
J gene: TRBJ2-5
D gene: .

CDR3 protein: CASSLAVGSRNTEAFF
CDR3 DNA: TGTGCCAGCAGCTTAGCGGTGGGGAGTAGGAACACTGAAGCTTTCTTT
V gene: TRBV7-9
clone size: .
J gene: TRBJ1-1
D gene: .

CDR3 protein: CASSPGTDYSPLHF
CDR3 DNA: TGTGCCAGCAGCCCCGGGACAGATTATTCACCCCTCCACTTT
V gene: TRBV27
clone size: few
J gene: TRBJ1-6
D gene: TRBD1

CDR3 protein: CASRRDSLLAGSTAVGTDTQYF
CDR3 DNA: TGTGCCAGCAGAAGGGACAGCCTCCTAGCGGGATCAACAGCCGTCGGCACAGATACGCAGTATTTT
V gene: TRBV6-2/TRBV6-3
clone size: .
J gene: TRBJ2-3
D gene: TRBD2

CDR3 protein: CSVAPWRESFYNEQFF
CDR3 DNA: TGCAGCGTTGCACCCTGGCGGGAGAGCTTCTACAATGAGCAGTTCTTC
V gene: TRBV29-1
clone size: many
J gene: TRBJ2-1
D gene: TRBD2

CDR3 protein: CATPVDGTGAYEQYF
CDR3 DNA: TGTGCCACCCCAGTTGACGGGACAGGGGCCTACGAGCAGTACTTC
V gene: TRBV6-5
clone size: .
J gene: TRBJ2-7
D gene: TRBD1